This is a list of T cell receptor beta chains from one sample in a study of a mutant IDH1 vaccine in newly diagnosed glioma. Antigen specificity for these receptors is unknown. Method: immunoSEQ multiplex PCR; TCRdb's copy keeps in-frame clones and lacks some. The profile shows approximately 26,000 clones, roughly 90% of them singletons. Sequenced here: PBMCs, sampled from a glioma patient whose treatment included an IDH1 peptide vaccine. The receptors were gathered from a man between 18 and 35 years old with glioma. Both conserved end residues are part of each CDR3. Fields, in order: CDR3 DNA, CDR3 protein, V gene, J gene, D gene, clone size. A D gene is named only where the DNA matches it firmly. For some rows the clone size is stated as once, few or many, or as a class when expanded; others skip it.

TGTGCCAGTAGTCCTGGACAGGGGGAATACGAGCAGTACTTC	CASSPGQGEYEQYF	TRBV19	TRBJ2-7	TRBD1	-
TGCAGCGTTGAGGTGCCCAACACCGGGGAGCTGTTTTTT	CSVEVPNTGELFF	TRBV29-1	TRBJ2-2	-	-
TGTGCCATCTCCCGTGGACTCCTCCCCTACGAGCAGTACTTC	CAISRGLLPYEQYF	TRBV10-3	TRBJ2-7	-	-
TGTGCCAGCAGCCAAGATCTCGGGCTCCGGCAGTACTTC	CASSQDLGLRQYF	TRBV4-2	TRBJ2-7	-	-
TGCAGCCTTACAGGGATCAATGGCTACACCTTC	CSLTGINGYTF	TRBV29-1	TRBJ1-2	-	-
TGTGCCTGGAGTGTACGTGGAGTAGTGAACACTGAAGCTTTCTTT	CAWSVRGVVNTEAFF	TRBV30	TRBJ1-1	-	-
TGTGCCAGCAGTAAGACAGGGTCCACTGAAGCTTTCTTT	CASSKTGSTEAFF	TRBV6-6	TRBJ1-1	TRBD1	once
TGCGCCAGCAGCTTGGCTTCAGGGGCGGACGGCTACACCTTC	CASSLASGADGYTF	TRBV5-1	TRBJ1-2	-	-
TGTGCCAGCAGCTTTCTAGAATCCTACGAGCAGTACTTC	CASSFLESYEQYF	TRBV5-6	TRBJ2-7	-	-
TGTGCCTGGAGTGTATTAGGACACCCCAATCAGCCCCAGCATTTT	CAWSVLGHPNQPQHF	TRBV30	TRBJ1-5	-	-
TGTGCCAGCTGGGTGGGGTTCGCCGGGGGGACGCAGTATTTT	CASWVGFAGGTQYF	TRBV27	TRBJ2-3	TRBD2	-
TGTGCCAGCAGCTACCGACAGGGGCGGATGAACACTGAAGCTTTCTTT	CASSYRQGRMNTEAFF	TRBV5-5	TRBJ1-1	TRBD1	-
TGTGCCAGCAGCCAGGGACAGGGAATATTAGCCTATGGCTACACCTTC	CASSQGQGILAYGYTF	TRBV9	TRBJ1-2	TRBD1	-
TGCGCCAGCAGCTTGGCGCCCCCGGAAAAACTGTTTTTT	CASSLAPPEKLFF	TRBV5-1	TRBJ1-4	-	-
TGTGCCAGCAGCTTACAACAGGGGGACGAGCAGTACTTC	CASSLQQGDEQYF	TRBV7-9	TRBJ2-7	TRBD1	-
TGTGCCAGCAGCTTGGGGGGGGTAGGGACAGAGACCCAGTACTTC	CASSLGGVGTETQYF	TRBV5-4	TRBJ2-5	-	-
TGTGCCAGCAGCTTCGAGGATTCTGAGCAGTTCTTC	CASSFEDSEQFF	TRBV7-2	TRBJ2-1	-	-
TGTGCCAGCAGTTTGGACACCTTGGTTCAGCCCCAGCATTTT	CASSLDTLVQPQHF	TRBV2	TRBJ1-5	-	-
TGTGCCAGCAGCGCCGGAGGGGGCAGAGACTATGGCTACACCTTC	CASSAGGGRDYGYTF	TRBV9	TRBJ1-2	TRBD1	-
TGTGCCAGCTCCACGACAGGCTCTGGAAACACCATATATTTT	CASSTTGSGNTIYF	TRBV18	TRBJ1-3	-	-
TGTGCCAGCATGGGGACAGGGACCTACGAGCAGTACTTC	CASMGTGTYEQYF	TRBV2	TRBJ2-7	TRBD1	-
TGTGCCAGCAGTCCACCGCTCCTCCAGCCCCAGCATTTT	CASSPPLLQPQHF	TRBV28	TRBJ1-5	-	-
TGTGCCAGCAGGCCCGTCAGGGAAGAGACCCAGTACTTC	CASRPVREETQYF	TRBV5-6	TRBJ2-5	-	-
TGTGCCAGCAGTTACTCGGGGGCAACTGAAGCTTTCTTT	CASSYSGATEAFF	TRBV6-5	TRBJ1-1	-	few
TGTGCCAGCAGCTTGGTGGTAGCTCTAAGCTCCTACAATGAGCAGTTCTTC	CASSLVVALSSYNEQFF	TRBV5-6	TRBJ2-1	-	-
TGTGCCAGCAATTTACAGGGTGCGGCCGCTTTCTTT	CASNLQGAAAFF	TRBV27	TRBJ1-1	-	-
TGTGCCAGCAGCCAAAACTCCTACGAGCAGTACTTC	CASSQNSYEQYF	TRBV7-9	TRBJ2-7	-	once
TGTGCCAGCAGTTACTCCTGGACAGCGGTTGGCACTGAAGCTTTCTTT	CASSYSWTAVGTEAFF	TRBV6-5	TRBJ1-1	-	once
TGCAGCGTGGACGACAGCACAGATACGCAGTATTTT	CSVDDSTDTQYF	TRBV29-1	TRBJ2-3	-	-
TGTGCCAGCAGCTCGCCGGGACTAGCGGGACGGGAGCTGTTTTTT	CASSSPGLAGRELFF	TRBV6-6	TRBJ2-2	TRBD2	few
TGTGCCAGCAGCTTCCGGGACAGGGGACCTAACTATGGCTACACCTTC	CASSFRDRGPNYGYTF	TRBV5-5	TRBJ1-2	TRBD1	-
TGCGCCAGCAGCTTGGGAGGGGGAAACTATGGCTACACCTTC	CASSLGGGNYGYTF	TRBV5-1	TRBJ1-2	-	-
TGTGCCAGCAGGGAGACAGGGAGACAGCCCCAGCATTTT	CASRETGRQPQHF	TRBV2	TRBJ1-5	TRBD1	-
TGTGCCAGCAGCCCAACCGCCGGCAGATTCTCCTACGAGCAGTACTTC	CASSPTAGRFSYEQYF	TRBV6-6	TRBJ2-7	-	-
TGCGCCAGCAGCCAAGTTGGGACGGTCGCTGAAGCTTTCTTT	CASSQVGTVAEAFF	TRBV4-1	TRBJ1-1	-	-
TGTGCCAGCAGCTTAGAGAGGCAGAGGCAGACCCAGTACTTC	CASSLERQRQTQYF	TRBV7-8	TRBJ2-5	-	-
TGTGCCAGCAGCCAAGACAACTCCTACGAGCAGTACTTC	CASSQDNSYEQYF	TRBV4-2	TRBJ2-7	-	-
TGTGCCAGCAGCTTAGTGGCCGCCACGGGTGAAAAACTGTTTTTT	CASSLVAATGEKLFF	TRBV7-2	TRBJ1-4	-	-
TGCGCCAGCAGCGGACTCGGGGGAACTAACACTGAAGCTTTCTTT	CASSGLGGTNTEAFF	TRBV5-1	TRBJ1-1	-	-
TGTGCCAGCAGTGAACACAGGGGCATTAATGAAAAACTGTTTTTT	CASSEHRGINEKLFF	TRBV6-1	TRBJ1-4	TRBD1	-
TGTGCTAGTGGTTTGCGGGAGAGTGGCACTGAAGCTTTCTTT	CASGLRESGTEAFF	TRBV12-5	TRBJ1-1	-	-
TGTGCCATCAGTGATTCTCAGGGGGCCGATGGCTACACCTTC	CAISDSQGADGYTF	TRBV10-3	TRBJ1-2	TRBD1	-
TGTGCCAGCAGTGATCCTCGGACTAGCCGGTACGAGCAGTACTTC	CASSDPRTSRYEQYF	TRBV6-1	TRBJ2-7	TRBD2	-